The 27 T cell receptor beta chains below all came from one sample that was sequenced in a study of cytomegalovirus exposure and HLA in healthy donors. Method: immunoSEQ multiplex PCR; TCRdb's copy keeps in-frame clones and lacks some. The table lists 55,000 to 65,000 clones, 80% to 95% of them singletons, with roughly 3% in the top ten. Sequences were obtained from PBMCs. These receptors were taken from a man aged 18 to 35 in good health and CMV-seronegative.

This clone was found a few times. The CDR3 loop is CAWIAGQSQETQYF. CDR3 nucleotide sequence: TGTGCCTGGATAGCGGGACAGTCGCAAGAGACCCAGTACTTC. The chain carries TRBV30 and TRBJ2-5, with D possibly being TRBD2 (8 bases). The germline V and J ends were trimmed by 4 bases and 2 bases, with 14 bases remaining between them. This CDR3 is 14 amino acids long. Looked up from germline, CDR1 is GTSNPN and CDR2 is SVGIG (reference sequence).

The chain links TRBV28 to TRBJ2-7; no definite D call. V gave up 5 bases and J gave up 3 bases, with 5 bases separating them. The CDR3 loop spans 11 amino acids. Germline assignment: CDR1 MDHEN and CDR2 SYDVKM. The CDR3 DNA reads TGTGCCAGCAGTCCACTCTACGAGCAGTACTTC. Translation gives CASSPLYEQYF.

CDR3 residues: CASSLYGSSYEQYF. The CDR3, as DNA: TGTGCCAGCAGCTTGTACGGGAGCTCCTACGAGCAGTACTTC. This chain links TRBV5-6 with TRBJ2-7; D possibly corresponds to TRBD2 (6 bases). This CDR3 region has 14 residues. Deletions cut 1 base from V and 0 bases from J, with 8 bases between. Germline assignment: CDR1 SGHDT and CDR2 YYEEEE.

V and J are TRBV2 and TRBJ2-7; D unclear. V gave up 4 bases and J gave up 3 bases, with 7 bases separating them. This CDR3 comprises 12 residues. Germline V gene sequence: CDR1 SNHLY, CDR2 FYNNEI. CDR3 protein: CASSAQNYEQYF. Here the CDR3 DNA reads TGTGCCAGCAGTGCCCAGAACTACGAGCAGTACTTC.

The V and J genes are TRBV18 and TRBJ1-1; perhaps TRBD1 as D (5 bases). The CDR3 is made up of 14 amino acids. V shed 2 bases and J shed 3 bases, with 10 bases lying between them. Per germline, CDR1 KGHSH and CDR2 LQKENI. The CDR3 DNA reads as TGTGCCAGCTCACCATACCCGGGGGACACTGAAGCTTTCTTT. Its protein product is CASSPYPGDTEAFF.

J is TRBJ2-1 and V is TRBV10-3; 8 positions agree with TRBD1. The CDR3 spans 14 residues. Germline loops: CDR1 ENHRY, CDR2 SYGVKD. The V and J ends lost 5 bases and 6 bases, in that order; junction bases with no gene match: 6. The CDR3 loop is CAISKDRVGNEQFF. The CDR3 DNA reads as TGTGCCATCAGTAAGGACAGGGTGGGCAATGAGCAGTTCTTC.

CDR3 region: CASSPGQGIGGELFF. DNA of the CDR3: TGTGCCAGCTCACCAGGGCAGGGCATTGGCGGGGAGCTGTTTTTT. The gene calls are TRBV18 and TRBJ2-2; D may be TRBD1 (5 bases). CDR3 length: 15 residues. The germline CDR1 and CDR2 sequences are KGHSH and LQKENI. Trimming cost V 2 bases and J 7 bases, with 14 bases left between them.

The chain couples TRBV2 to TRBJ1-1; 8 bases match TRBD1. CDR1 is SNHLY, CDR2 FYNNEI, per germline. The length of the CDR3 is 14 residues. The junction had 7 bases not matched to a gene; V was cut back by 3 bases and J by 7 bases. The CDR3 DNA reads TGTGCCAGCAGTGATCTACAGGGGGAATTTGAAGCTTTCTTT. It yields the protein CASSDLQGEFEAFF. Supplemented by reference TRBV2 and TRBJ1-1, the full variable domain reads EPEVTQTPSHQVTQMGQEVILRCVPISNHLYFYWYRQILGQKVEFLVSFYNNEISEKSEIFDDQFSVERPDGSNFTLKIRSTKLEDSAMYFCASSDLQGEFEAFFGQGTRLTVV.

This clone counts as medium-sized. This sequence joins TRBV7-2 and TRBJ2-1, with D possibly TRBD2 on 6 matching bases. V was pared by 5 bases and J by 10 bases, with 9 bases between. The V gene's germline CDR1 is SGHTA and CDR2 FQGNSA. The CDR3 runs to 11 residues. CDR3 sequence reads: CASSPGREQFF. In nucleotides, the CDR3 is TGTGCCAGCAGCCCAGGGAGGGAGCAGTTCTTC.

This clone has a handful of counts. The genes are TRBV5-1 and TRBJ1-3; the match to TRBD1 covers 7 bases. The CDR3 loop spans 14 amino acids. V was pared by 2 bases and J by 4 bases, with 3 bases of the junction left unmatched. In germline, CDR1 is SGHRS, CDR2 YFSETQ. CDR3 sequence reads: CASSFGTEGNTIYF. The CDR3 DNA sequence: TGCGCCAGCAGCTTTGGGACAGAAGGAAACACCATATATTTT.

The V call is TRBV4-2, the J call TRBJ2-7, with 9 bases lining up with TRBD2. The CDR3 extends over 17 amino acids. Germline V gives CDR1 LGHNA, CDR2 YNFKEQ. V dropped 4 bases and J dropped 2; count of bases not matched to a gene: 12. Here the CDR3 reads CASSRGLAQTLTYEQYF. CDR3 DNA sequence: TGTGCCAGCAGCCGGGGACTAGCCCAGACCCTGACCTACGAGCAGTACTTC.

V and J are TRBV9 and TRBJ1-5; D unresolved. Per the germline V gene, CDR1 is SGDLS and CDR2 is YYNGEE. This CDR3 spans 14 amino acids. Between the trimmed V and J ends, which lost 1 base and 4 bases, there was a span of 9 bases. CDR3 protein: CASSVLCRNQPQHF. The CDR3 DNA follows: TGTGCCAGCAGCGTATTATGCAGAAATCAGCCCCAGCATTTT.

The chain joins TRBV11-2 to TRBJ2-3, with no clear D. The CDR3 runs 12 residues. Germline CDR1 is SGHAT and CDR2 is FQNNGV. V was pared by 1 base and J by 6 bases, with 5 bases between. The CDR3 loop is CASSLAVDTQYF. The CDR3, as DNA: TGTGCCAGCAGCTTAGCAGTGGATACGCAGTATTTT.

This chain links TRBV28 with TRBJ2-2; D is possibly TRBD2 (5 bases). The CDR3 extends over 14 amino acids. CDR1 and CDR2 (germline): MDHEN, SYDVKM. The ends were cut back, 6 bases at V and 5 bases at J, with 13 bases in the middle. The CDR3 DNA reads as TGTGCCAGCAGCCCCCTGCGGGTTACCGGGGAGCTGTTTTTT. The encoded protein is CASSPLRVTGELFF.

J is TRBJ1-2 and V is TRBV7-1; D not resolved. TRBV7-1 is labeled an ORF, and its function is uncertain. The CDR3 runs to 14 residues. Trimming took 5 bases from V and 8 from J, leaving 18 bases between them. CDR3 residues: CASSQDSTGRGYTF. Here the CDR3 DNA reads TGTGCCAGCAGCCAAGATTCGACGGGGAGAGGCTACACCTTC.

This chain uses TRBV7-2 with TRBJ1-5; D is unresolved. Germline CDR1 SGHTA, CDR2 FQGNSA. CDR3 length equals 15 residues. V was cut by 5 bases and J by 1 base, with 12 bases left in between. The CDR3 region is CASSPDGASNQPQHF. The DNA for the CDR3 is TGTGCCAGCAGCCCCGACGGAGCGAGCAATCAGCCCCAGCATTTT.

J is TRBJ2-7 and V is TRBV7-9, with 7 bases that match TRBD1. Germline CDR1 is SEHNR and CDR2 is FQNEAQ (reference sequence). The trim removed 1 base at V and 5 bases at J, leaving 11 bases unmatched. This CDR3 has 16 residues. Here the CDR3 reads CASSLGALGTAHEQYF. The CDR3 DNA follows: TGTGCCAGCAGCTTAGGAGCGTTGGGGACAGCGCACGAGCAGTACTTC.

CDR3 residues: CASSLGLDATDTQYF. The CDR3 DNA sequence: TGCGCCAGCAGCTTGGGACTGGATGCCACAGATACGCAGTATTTT. The V call is TRBV5-1, the J call TRBJ2-3; D is unresolved. V was pared by 0 bases and J by 2 bases, with 10 bases between. The germline V gene has CDR1 SGHRS and CDR2 YFSETQ. This CDR3 comprises 15 residues. The variable domain in full, completed from reference TRBV5-1 and TRBJ2-3, reads KAGVTQTPRYLIKTRGQQVTLSCSPISGHRSVSWYQQTPGQGLQFLFEYFSETQRNKGNFPGRFSGRQFSNSRSEMNVSTLELGDSALYLCASSLGLDATDTQYFGPGTRLTVL.

The CDR3 loop is CASTYRGSPEAFF. CDR3 bases: TGTGCCAGCACCTACAGGGGCTCTCCTGAAGCTTTCTTT. The chain links TRBV13 to TRBJ1-1, with 7 bases fitting TRBD1. Trimming removed 7 bases from V and 6 bases from J; junction bases left unmatched: 8. Germline assignment: CDR1 PRHDT and CDR2 FYEKMQ (reference sequence). The CDR3 contains 13 residues.

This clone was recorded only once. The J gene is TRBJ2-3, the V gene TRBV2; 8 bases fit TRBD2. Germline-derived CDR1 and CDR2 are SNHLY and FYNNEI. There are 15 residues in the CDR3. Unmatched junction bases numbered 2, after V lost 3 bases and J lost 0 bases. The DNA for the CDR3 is TGTGCCAGCAGTGATCCGGGAGGGAGCACAGATACGCAGTATTTT. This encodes CASSDPGGSTDTQYF.

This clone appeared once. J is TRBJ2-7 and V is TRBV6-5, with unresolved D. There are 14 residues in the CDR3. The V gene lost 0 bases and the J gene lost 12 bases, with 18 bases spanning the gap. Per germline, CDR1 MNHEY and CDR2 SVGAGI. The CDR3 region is CASSYSSQRSKRYF. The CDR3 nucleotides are TGTGCCAGCAGTTACTCATCACAAAGATCCAAGCGGTACTTC.

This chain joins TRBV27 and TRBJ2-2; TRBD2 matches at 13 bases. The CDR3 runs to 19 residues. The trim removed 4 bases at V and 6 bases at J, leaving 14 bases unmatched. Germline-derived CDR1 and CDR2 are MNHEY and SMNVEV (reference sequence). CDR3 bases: TGTGCCAGCAGTTATACGGTCACTAGCGGGAGGGCCTTATCCGGGGAGCTGTTTTTT. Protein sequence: CASSYTVTSGRALSGELFF.

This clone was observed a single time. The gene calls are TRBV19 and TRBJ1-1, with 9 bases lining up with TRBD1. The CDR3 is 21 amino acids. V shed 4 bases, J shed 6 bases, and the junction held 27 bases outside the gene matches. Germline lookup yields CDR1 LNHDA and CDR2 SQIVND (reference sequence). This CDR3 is CASSSTGGSGGRLRWRAEAFF. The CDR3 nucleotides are TGTGCCAGTAGTAGTACAGGGGGCTCAGGGGGCAGGCTACGTTGGCGAGCTGAAGCTTTCTTT.

The CDR3 coding sequence is TGTGCCAGCAGCCAGACCGGGAGGGCCACAGAGACCCAGTACTTC. It yields the protein CASSQTGRATETQYF. This chain joins TRBV14 and TRBJ2-5, with 8 bases fitting TRBD2. Looked up from germline, CDR1 is SGHDN and CDR2 is FVKESK. With 3 bases clipped from V and 4 bases from J, the junction kept 7 bases outside the gene matches. The CDR3 runs 15 residues.

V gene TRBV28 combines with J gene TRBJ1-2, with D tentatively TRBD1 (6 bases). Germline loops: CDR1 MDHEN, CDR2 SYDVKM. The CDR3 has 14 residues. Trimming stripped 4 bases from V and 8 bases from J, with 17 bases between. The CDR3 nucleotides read TGTGCCAGCAGTTATCTTCCCGGGGGGCGAGGCTACACCTTC. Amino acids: CASSYLPGGRGYTF.

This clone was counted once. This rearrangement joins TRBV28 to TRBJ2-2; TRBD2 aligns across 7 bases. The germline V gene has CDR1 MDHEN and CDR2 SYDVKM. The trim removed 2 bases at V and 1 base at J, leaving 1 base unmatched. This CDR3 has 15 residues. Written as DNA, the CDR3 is TGTGCCAGCAGTTTAGCGGGAGAGAACACCGGGGAGCTGTTTTTT. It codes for CASSLAGENTGELFF.

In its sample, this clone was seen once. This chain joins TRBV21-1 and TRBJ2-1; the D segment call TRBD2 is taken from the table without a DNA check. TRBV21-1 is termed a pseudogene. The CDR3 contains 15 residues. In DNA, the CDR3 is TGTGCCAGCAGCAAAGCCACTAGGCAGTACAATGAGCAGTTCTTC. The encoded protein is CASSKATRQYNEQFF.